This TCR beta chain was sequenced for a study of technical replicates of blood from a handful of donors. Measured with immunoSEQ multiplex PCR; TCRdb has only the in-frame clones, and not every one. This table holds 100,000 or so clones, roughly 96% found once. Germline V gene sequence: CDR1 MNHNS, CDR2 SASEGT. J was trimmed by 7 bases and V by 4 bases; bases with no gene match: 6. The CDR3 consists of 14 residues. The genes are TRBV6-1 and TRBJ1-5; 8 bases align to TRBD1. Sequenced sample: T cells isolated from PBMCs. The source of this sequence is a human donor in good health. In nucleotides, the CDR3 is TGTGCCAGCAGTGTCTACAGGGGGAACCAGCCCCAGCATTTT. It is translated as CASSVYRGNQPQHF.